Below are 23 T cell receptor beta chains sequenced from a single sample in a study of identical twins. Each CDR3 protein gets one entry after TCRdb re-called the 5' RACE reads with MiXCR. The sample includes about 690,000 distinct CDR3 sequences, 5.5% to 6.5% of them seen just once. Sequencing was performed on naive T cells sorted from blood. These receptor sequences come from a man aged 18-30 years in good health.

This clonotype was counted ten times or more. The chain has TRBV5-5 and TRBJ1-5; no clear D gene. The CDR3 is 14 amino acids. Germline V CDR1 and CDR2: SGHKS, YYEKEE (reference sequence). V was cut by 0 bases and J by 7 bases, with 11 bases left in between. Here the CDR3 reads CASSLAVPRQPQHF. The CDR3 nucleotides read TGTGCCAGCAGCTTGGCGGTACCAAGGCAGCCCCAGCATTTT.

This clonotype was counted ten times or more. This chain links TRBV12-3 or TRBV12-4 with TRBJ1-4; the D gene is possibly TRBD1 (5 bases). V was pared by 3 bases and J by 6 bases, with 14 bases between. There are 15 residues in the CDR3. CDR3 DNA sequence: TGTGCCAGCAGTTTGGTAGCGAGGGGCTATGAAAAACTGTTTTTT. It yields the protein CASSLVARGYEKLFF.

V and J are TRBV28 and TRBJ2-6, with D perhaps matching TRBD1 or TRBD2 (5 bases each). From germline, CDR1 is MDHEN and CDR2 SYDVKM. The CDR3 is 18 residues long. Trimming removed 6 bases from V and 0 bases from J, with 18 bases in between. CDR3 bases: TGTGCCAGCAGCCCGGGACCCCGTCCCCTCTCTGGGGCCAACGTCCTGACTTTC. Translating it yields CASSPGPRPLSGANVLTF.

There are many counts of this clonotype. V usage is TRBV18 and J usage is TRBJ2-3; 7 bases align to TRBD2. CDR3 length equals 15 residues. The germline CDR1 and CDR2 sequences are KGHSH and LQKENI. V gave up 6 bases and J gave up 2 bases; unmatched junction bases: 8. CDR3 DNA: TGTGCCAGCTCCCCTCCCCGGGGGGACACAGATACGCAGTATTTT. Translation gives CASSPPRGDTDTQYF.

There are many counts of this clonotype. V gene TRBV10-2 combines with J gene TRBJ2-5, with 7 bases that match TRBD1. Per the germline V gene, CDR1 is WSHSY and CDR2 is SAAADI. The CDR3 is made up of 14 amino acids. The V and J ends lost 5 bases and 0 bases, in that order; junction bases with no gene match: 3. The CDR3 DNA reads as TGCGCCAGCAGTACGGACAGGTACCAAGAGACCCAGTACTTC. Translation gives CASSTDRYQETQYF.

The chain combines TRBV4-1 with TRBJ2-4; the D is unclear. Looked up from germline, CDR1 is MGHRA and CDR2 is YSYEKL. The CDR3 has 16 amino acids. Trimming shortened V by 1 base and J by 0 bases, and 10 bases separated the two germline ends. The CDR3 protein is CASSQGRLGAKNIQYF. CDR3 sequence (DNA): TGCGCCAGCAGCCAAGGCCGATTGGGAGCCAAAAACATTCAGTACTTC.

This clonotype was detected many times. The gene calls are TRBV28 and TRBJ1-1; the D is unclear. The CDR3 runs to 12 residues. Trimming removed 3 bases at V and 7 bases at J, with 9 bases between. Germline lookup yields CDR1 MDHEN and CDR2 SYDVKM. The CDR3 DNA reads TGTGCCAGCAGTTTGAGGGAGGGTGAAGCTTTCTTT. Protein product: CASSLREGEAFF.

This clonotype was recorded a few times. This chain links TRBV12-3 or TRBV12-4 with TRBJ1-1; D not certain. The germline V and J ends were trimmed by 8 bases and 5 bases, with 12 bases remaining between them. The CDR3 sequence is 12 residues long. Here the CDR3 reads CASPRSGTEAFF. CDR3 DNA: TGTGCCAGCCCCCGGAGTGGGACTGAAGCTTTCTTT.

The chain joins TRBV2 to TRBJ2-1; TRBD2 might be the D (5 bases). The V end lost 7 bases, the J end lost 7 bases, and 11 bases lay between the germline ends. Germline V lookup: CDR1 SNHLY, CDR2 FYNNEI. The CDR3 length is 12 residues. CDR3 in DNA: TGTGCCAGCATCGGGATTAGGAATGAGCAGTTCTTC. Amino acids: CASIGIRNEQFF. The whole variable domain, remainder taken from reference TRBV2 and TRBJ2-1, is EPEVTQTPSHQVTQMGQEVILRCVPISNHLYFYWYRQILGQKVEFLVSFYNNEISEKSEIFDDQFSVERPDGSNFTLKIRSTKLEDSAMYFCASIGIRNEQFFGPGTRLTVL.

The V call is TRBV29-1, the J call TRBJ2-3, with 8 nucleotides matching TRBD1. V gave up 3 bases and J gave up 6 bases; unmatched junction bases: 8. This CDR3 contains 14 residues. Germline CDR1 reads SQVTM; CDR2 reads ANQGSEA. DNA of the CDR3: TGCAGCGTTGAGACAGGGGCCGTTCTTGATACGCAGTATTTT. Protein product: CSVETGAVLDTQYF.

Only a few counts were recorded for this clonotype. This chain uses TRBV5-1 with TRBJ2-3; the D is unclear. Germline V lookup: CDR1 SGHRS, CDR2 YFSETQ. V was pared by 4 bases and J by 0 bases, with 9 bases between. This CDR3 region has 14 residues. CDR3 protein: CASSTQSSTDTQYF. In DNA form, the CDR3 reads TGCGCCAGCAGCACGCAAAGTAGCACAGATACGCAGTATTTT.

This clonotype was observed a few times. The chain has TRBV4-2 and TRBJ2-7; TRBD1 matches 10 bases. V lost 1 base and J lost 4; bases outside the gene matches: 4. The CDR3 consists of 15 residues. The germline gives CDR1 LGHNA, CDR2 YNFKEQ. The CDR3 loop reads CASSQGTGGGYEQYF. CDR3 bases: TGTGCCAGCAGCCAAGGGACAGGGGGAGGTTACGAGCAGTACTTC.

This clonotype was seen a few times. In nucleotides, the CDR3 is TGCGCCAGCAGCTGGGAAGGGTCGAGGAACATTCAGTACTTC. Its protein product is CASSWEGSRNIQYF. The chain combines TRBV5-1 with TRBJ2-4; D gene ambiguous. Germline loops: CDR1 SGHRS, CDR2 YFSETQ. V lost 3 bases and J lost 7, with 14 bases in between. The CDR3 loop spans 14 amino acids.

The V call is TRBV27, the J call TRBJ1-2; TRBD1 aligns across 9 bases. J gave up 8 bases and V 2 bases, and 9 bases lay outside the gene matches. From germline, CDR1 is MNHEY and CDR2 SMNVEV (reference sequence). The CDR3 is 15 residues long. The CDR3 DNA follows: TGTGCCAGCAGTTTAGAGGGACAGGGCCCACAGGGCTACACCTTC. Residues: CASSLEGQGPQGYTF.

This clonotype was found many times. The chain combines TRBV7-9 with TRBJ2-1; TRBD1 might be the D (5 bases). This CDR3 region has 15 residues. CDR1 is SEHNR and CDR2 is FQNEAQ in the germline V gene (reference sequence). Between the trimmed V and J ends, which lost 5 bases and 8 bases, there was a span of 19 bases. The CDR3 spells CASSPGSAGSHEQFF. The CDR3 bases are TGTGCCAGCAGCCCAGGAAGTGCAGGGTCCCATGAGCAGTTCTTC.

This clonotype has more than one count but fewer than ten. CDR3 sequence (DNA): TGTGCCAGCAGCTGGGACAGTGAGAACACTGAAGCTTTCTTT. It encodes CASSWDSENTEAFF. The chain has TRBV6-1 and TRBJ1-1, with TRBD1 matching 7 bases. Germline values: CDR1 MNHNS, CDR2 SASEGT. V trimming: 6 bases; J trimming: 1 base; junction bases outside the gene matches: 5. The CDR3 totals 14 residues.

This clonotype was recorded many times. The chain couples TRBV7-8 to TRBJ2-1; D is perhaps TRBD1 or TRBD2 (5 bases each). The CDR3 runs to 12 residues. Germline CDR1 SGHVS, CDR2 FQNEAQ. Trimming removed 5 bases at V and 12 bases at J, with 14 bases between. The CDR3 DNA follows: TGTGCCAGCAGCGCCGACAGCCGGGGGCAGTTCTTC. Residues: CASSADSRGQFF. Drawing the rest from reference TRBV7-8 and TRBJ2-1, the complete variable domain is GAGVSQSPRYKVAKRGQDVALRCDPISGHVSLFWYQQALGQGPEFLTYFQNEAQLDKSGLPSDRFFAERPEGSVSTLKIQRTQQEDSAVYLCASSADSRGQFFGPGTRLTVL.

This clonotype was counted at least ten times. The CDR3 DNA reads as TGCGCCAGCAGCCCGCTAGCGGGGACTAAGACAGATACGCAGTATTTT. Translating gives CASSPLAGTKTDTQYF. The chain has TRBV5-1 and TRBJ2-3; 9 bases are a match to TRBD2. The germline gives CDR1 SGHRS, CDR2 YFSETQ. J gave up 3 bases and V 4 bases, and 9 bases lay outside the gene matches. This CDR3 has 16 amino acids.

This clonotype was seen at least ten times. The rearrangement links TRBV5-5 to TRBJ2-1; tentative D call: TRBD2 (5 bases). The CDR3 totals 16 residues. Germline V gene lookup returns CDR1 SGHKS and CDR2 YYEKEE (reference sequence). Trimming removed 1 base at V and 6 bases at J, with 17 bases between. CDR3 DNA: TGTGCCAGCAGCTTGTATCGCTCTAGCTATCTCAATGAGCAGTTCTTC. It translates to CASSLYRSSYLNEQFF.

Ten or more counts support this clonotype. This sequence joins TRBV5-1 and TRBJ2-6; D remains ambiguous. Germline lookup yields CDR1 SGHRS and CDR2 YFSETQ. The CDR3 totals 14 residues. V lost 4 bases to trimming and J lost 0 bases, with 5 bases between them. As DNA, the CDR3 is TGCGCCAGCAGCGACCCCTCTGGGGCCAACGTCCTGACTTTC. It translates to CASSDPSGANVLTF.

This clonotype was seen at least ten times. V usage is TRBV4-1 and J usage is TRBJ2-1; D unresolved. The ends were cut back, 0 bases at V and 8 bases at J, with 8 bases in the middle. Germline CDR1 and CDR2: MGHRA and YSYEKL. The length of the CDR3 is 13 residues. The CDR3 region is CASSQDPVDEQFF. As DNA, the CDR3 is TGCGCCAGCAGCCAAGACCCGGTCGATGAGCAGTTCTTC.

At least ten counts were recorded for this clonotype. V gene TRBV5-1 combines with J gene TRBJ2-3; TRBD1 or TRBD2 may be the D gene (6 bases each). V was shortened by 7 bases and J by 1 base, with 13 bases between the two germline ends. The CDR3 runs 14 residues. Germline CDR1 SGHRS, CDR2 YFSETQ. In DNA form, the CDR3 reads TGCGCCAGCGAGGGGGGCGGACGCACAGATACGCAGTATTTT. It yields the protein CASEGGGRTDTQYF.

The rearrangement links TRBV12-3 or TRBV12-4 to TRBJ1-4; no reliable D call. V lost 5 bases to trimming and J lost 8 bases, with 24 bases between them. CDR3 length: 17 residues. The CDR3 region has the DNA TGTGCCAGCAGTCGGGCAGTCGGCAGAGGGATAGGGGAAAAACTGTTTTTT. This codes for CASSRAVGRGIGEKLFF.